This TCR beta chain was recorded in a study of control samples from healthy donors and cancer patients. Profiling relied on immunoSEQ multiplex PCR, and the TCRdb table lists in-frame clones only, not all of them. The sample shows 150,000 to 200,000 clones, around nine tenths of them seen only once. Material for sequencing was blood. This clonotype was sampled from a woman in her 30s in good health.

CDR3 region: CASSLAGGNTDTQYF. The DNA of the CDR3 is TGTGCCAGCAGTCTAGCGGGAGGGAACACAGATACGCAGTATTTT. V usage is TRBV7-3 and J usage is TRBJ2-3, with 12 bases identical to TRBD2. Trimming cost V 6 bases and J 2 bases; bases outside gene matches: 3. The CDR3 sequence is 15 residues long. Germline loops: CDR1 SGHTA, CDR2 FQGTGA.